This T cell receptor (beta chain) is from a study of post-analysis software for immune sequencing data. Across the study: Clinical courses comprised relapsing-remitting, secondary progressive and progressive-relapsing multiple sclerosis.

This clonotype was counted a few times. Its antigen is still unknown. Unique molecular identifiers were built into the TCR beta cDNA libraries. The T cell input of about 0.9 to 10 million gave approximately 500,000 cDNA molecules. Using its own MiXCR run on the PCR reads, TCRdb lists one record per CDR3 protein. The sample lists around 400,000 distinct CDR3 sequences; 30% to 45% were seen once. Broader study findings: Those with multiple sclerosis, the patient group, showed significantly lower normalized Chao1 diversity than controls. By F measure, strong co-clustering occurred among samples prepared in the same batch. With TRBV5-6, TRBV5-1 and TRBV20-1 included, about five TRBV segments were more frequent in patients than in controls.

Trimming took off 1 base at V and 1 base at J, with 10 bases between the two ends. This CDR3 is built from 16 residues. The receptor was isolated from a girl aged 10-17 years with multiple sclerosis. V usage is TRBV12-3 or TRBV12-4 and J usage is TRBJ2-2; no definite D call. Sequencing was performed on blood. CDR3 loop: CASSLGFWENTGELFF. The CDR3 coding sequence is TGTGCCAGCAGTTTAGGGTTCTGGGAGAACACCGGGGAGCTGTTTTTT.